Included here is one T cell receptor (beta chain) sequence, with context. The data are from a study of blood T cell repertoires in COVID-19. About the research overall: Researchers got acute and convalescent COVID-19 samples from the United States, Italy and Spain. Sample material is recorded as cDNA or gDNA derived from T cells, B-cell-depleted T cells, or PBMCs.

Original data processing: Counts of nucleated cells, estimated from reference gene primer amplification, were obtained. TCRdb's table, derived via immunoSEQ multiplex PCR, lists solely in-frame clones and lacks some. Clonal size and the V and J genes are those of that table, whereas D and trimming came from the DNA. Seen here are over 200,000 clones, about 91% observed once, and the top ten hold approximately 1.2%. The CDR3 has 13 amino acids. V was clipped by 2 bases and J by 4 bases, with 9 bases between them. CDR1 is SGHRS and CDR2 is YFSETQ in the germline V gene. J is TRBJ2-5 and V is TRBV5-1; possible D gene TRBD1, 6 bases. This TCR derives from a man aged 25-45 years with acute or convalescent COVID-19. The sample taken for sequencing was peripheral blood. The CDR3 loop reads CASSFDRRETQYF. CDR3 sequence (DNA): TGCGCCAGCAGCTTCGACAGGCGAGAGACCCAGTACTTC.